This entry lists 3 T cell receptor beta chains sequenced from one sample in a study of shared T cell receptors in the human thymus. The assay was immunoSEQ multiplex PCR, and TCRdb's table has in-frame clones only and misses some. The sample lists 600,000 to 900,000 clones, 80% to 90% occurring once. These data were also reused for a study on human thymus T cells.

The sample consisted of thymocytes. These receptors originate from a girl in the first two years of life with a congenital heart defect.

J is TRBJ2-5 and V is TRBV9; tentatively, D is TRBD2 (6 bases). The CDR3 loop spans 14 amino acids. V lost 2 bases and J lost 2, with 10 bases in between. Looked up from germline, CDR1 is SGDLS and CDR2 is YYNGEE. CDR3 sequence (DNA): TGTGCCAGCAGCGTCGGGACTCGACAAGAGACCCAGTACTTC. Translated: CASSVGTRQETQYF. The variable domain in full, completed from reference TRBV9 and TRBJ2-5, reads DSGVTQTPKHLITATGQRVTLRCSPRSGDLSVYWYQQSLDQGLQFLIQYYNGEERAKGNILERFSAQQFPDLHSELNLSSLELGDSALYFCASSVGTRQETQYFGPGTRLLVL.

This clone was picked up one time. The V call is TRBV28, the J call TRBJ2-3, with TRBD1 identical over 8 bases. With V trimmed by 0 bases and J by 4 bases, 9 bases remained unmatched. Germline assignment: CDR1 MDHEN and CDR2 SYDVKM. The CDR3 loop spans 17 amino acids. The CDR3 sequence: CASSLCGRTGLADTQYF. CDR3 sequence (DNA): TGTGCCAGCAGTTTATGCGGACGGACAGGGTTAGCAGATACGCAGTATTTT.

This sequence joins TRBV5-1 and TRBJ1-4; possible D gene TRBD1, 5 bases. The CDR3 sequence is 16 residues long. Trimming left V 7 bases short and J 4 bases short, with 20 bases between. The germline CDR1 and CDR2 sequences are SGHRS and YFSETQ. The CDR3 DNA follows: TGCGCCAGCTCCCCCCGATCAATCAGGGATAATGAAAAACTGTTTTTT. Translated, it gives CASSPRSIRDNEKLFF.